These T cell receptor beta chains were read from a single sample in a study of blood T cells in healthy people across ages. TCRdb passed the 5' RACE reads through MiXCR, listing each CDR3 protein once. Here the sample spans 870,000 or so distinct CDR3 sequences, under 35% being singletons. Sequencing was done on a sample of blood. These TCRs come from an elderly woman in good health. The CDR3 runs from the conserved cysteine through the conserved F or W. Size is stated for part of the rows, as once, few or many counts, or as a class when the clone is expanded.

j_call: TRBJ1-5
v_call: TRBV19
clone_size: .
cdr3_aa: CASSNRGRQPQHF

j_call: TRBJ2-1
v_call: TRBV20-1
clone_size: .
cdr3_aa: CSAELVLNEQFF

j_call: .
v_call: TRBV20-1
clone_size: .
cdr3_aa: CSARVLLASGGVSYEQYF

j_call: TRBJ1-1
v_call: TRBV2
clone_size: .
cdr3_aa: CASSEGTGVWTEAFF

j_call: TRBJ2-3
v_call: TRBV7-9
clone_size: .
cdr3_aa: CASSFGKGLGTDTQYF

j_call: TRBJ2-1
v_call: TRBV7-2
clone_size: .
cdr3_aa: CASSIEASGRYNEQFF

j_call: TRBJ1-2
v_call: TRBV7-2
clone_size: many
cdr3_aa: CASSIGTVYGYTF

j_call: TRBJ2-1
v_call: TRBV12-3/TRBV12-4
clone_size: many
cdr3_aa: CASRPSGGLNEQFF

j_call: TRBJ2-7
v_call: TRBV18
clone_size: .
cdr3_aa: CASSPLTGKQYF

j_call: TRBJ1-1
v_call: TRBV7-2
clone_size: .
cdr3_aa: CASSLGSSGVNTEAFF

j_call: TRBJ1-2
v_call: TRBV7-9
clone_size: many
cdr3_aa: CASSTRGGNYGYTF

j_call: TRBJ1-1
v_call: TRBV9
clone_size: .
cdr3_aa: CASNPEGSRNTEAFF

j_call: TRBJ1-2
v_call: TRBV15
clone_size: many
cdr3_aa: CATSSPGQIYGYTF

j_call: TRBJ2-7
v_call: TRBV20-1
clone_size: many
cdr3_aa: CSARIAGQETYEQYF

j_call: TRBJ2-5
v_call: TRBV7-7
clone_size: many
cdr3_aa: CASSLEYSGETQYF

j_call: TRBJ2-3
v_call: TRBV5-6
clone_size: .
cdr3_aa: CASSLAGDRTDTQYF

j_call: TRBJ2-7
v_call: TRBV20-1
clone_size: many
cdr3_aa: CSARSVGSPSYEQYF

j_call: TRBJ2-1
v_call: TRBV20-1
clone_size: many
cdr3_aa: CSARGGMASYNEQFF

j_call: TRBJ1-2
v_call: TRBV24-1
clone_size: many
cdr3_aa: CATSEGGIGGYTF

j_call: TRBJ1-2
v_call: TRBV2
clone_size: many
cdr3_aa: CASSETVGIIANYGYTF

j_call: TRBJ1-1
v_call: TRBV7-8
clone_size: .
cdr3_aa: CASSSEGAGWKTEAFF

j_call: TRBJ1-2
v_call: TRBV6-9
clone_size: .
cdr3_aa: CASSYSWGQRPHGYTF

j_call: TRBJ2-5
v_call: TRBV28
clone_size: many
cdr3_aa: CASSLVEETQYF

j_call: TRBJ2-6
v_call: TRBV29-1
clone_size: many
cdr3_aa: CSVSGRGGGSGANVLTF

j_call: TRBJ1-4
v_call: TRBV7-9
clone_size: many
cdr3_aa: CASSLTTGVDEKLFF

j_call: TRBJ1-2
v_call: TRBV14
clone_size: many
cdr3_aa: CASSQDRRGYYGYTF

j_call: TRBJ2-3
v_call: TRBV7-2
clone_size: many
cdr3_aa: CASRRHLSGGNTDTQYF

j_call: TRBJ2-7
v_call: TRBV7-2
clone_size: .
cdr3_aa: CASSLSGYLYEQYF

j_call: TRBJ1-2
v_call: TRBV5-1
clone_size: .
cdr3_aa: CASSLWTGGGNTF